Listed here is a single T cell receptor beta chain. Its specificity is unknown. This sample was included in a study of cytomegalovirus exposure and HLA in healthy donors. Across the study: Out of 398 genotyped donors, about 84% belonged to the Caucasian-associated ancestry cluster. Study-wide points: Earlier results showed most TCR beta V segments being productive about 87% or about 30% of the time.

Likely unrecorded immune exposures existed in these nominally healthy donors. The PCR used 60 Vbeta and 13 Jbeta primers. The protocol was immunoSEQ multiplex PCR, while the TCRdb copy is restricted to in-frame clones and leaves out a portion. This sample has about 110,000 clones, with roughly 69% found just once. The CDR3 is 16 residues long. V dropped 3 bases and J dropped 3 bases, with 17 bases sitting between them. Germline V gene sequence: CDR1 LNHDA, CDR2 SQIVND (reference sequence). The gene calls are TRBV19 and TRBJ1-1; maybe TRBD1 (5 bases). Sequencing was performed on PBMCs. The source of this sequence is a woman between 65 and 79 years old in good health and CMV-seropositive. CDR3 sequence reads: CASSMVSRVIDTEAFF. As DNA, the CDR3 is TGTGCCAGTAGTATGGTATCCAGGGTAATAGACACTGAAGCTTTCTTT.